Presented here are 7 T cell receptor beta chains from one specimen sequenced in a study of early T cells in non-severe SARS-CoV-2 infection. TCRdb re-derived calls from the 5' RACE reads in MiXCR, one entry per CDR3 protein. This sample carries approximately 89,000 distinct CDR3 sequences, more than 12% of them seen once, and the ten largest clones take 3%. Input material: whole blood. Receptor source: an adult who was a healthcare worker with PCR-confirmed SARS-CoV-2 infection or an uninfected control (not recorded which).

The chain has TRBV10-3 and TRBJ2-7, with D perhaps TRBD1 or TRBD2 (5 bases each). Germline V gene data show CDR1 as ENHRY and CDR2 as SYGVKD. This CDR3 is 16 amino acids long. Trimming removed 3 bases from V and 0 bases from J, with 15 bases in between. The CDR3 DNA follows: TGTGCCATCAGTGACTTGGAGGACACCTACTCCTACGAGCAGTACTTC. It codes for CAISDLEDTYSYEQYF.

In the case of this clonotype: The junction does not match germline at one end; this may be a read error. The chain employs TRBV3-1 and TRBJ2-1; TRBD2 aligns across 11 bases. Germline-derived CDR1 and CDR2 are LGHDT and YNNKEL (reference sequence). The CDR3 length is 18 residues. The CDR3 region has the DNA TGTGGCAGCAGCCAAGATGGAACTAGCGGGAGCTGGGGAAATGAGCAGTTCTTC. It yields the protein CGSSQDGTSGSWGNEQFF.

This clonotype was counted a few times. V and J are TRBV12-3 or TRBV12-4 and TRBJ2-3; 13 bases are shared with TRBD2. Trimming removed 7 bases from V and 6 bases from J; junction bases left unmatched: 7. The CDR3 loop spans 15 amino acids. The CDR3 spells CASKTGLAGEDTQYF. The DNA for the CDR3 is TGTGCCAGCAAAACCGGACTAGCGGGAGAGGATACGCAGTATTTT.

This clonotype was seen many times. CDR3 residues: CASSIRSGRADTQYF. The CDR3 nucleotides read TGTGCCAGTAGTATTCGGAGTGGTAGGGCAGATACGCAGTATTTT. V gene TRBV19 combines with J gene TRBJ2-3; D not resolved. Trimming removed 3 bases from V and 4 bases from J, with 14 bases in between. The CDR3 length is 15 residues. Germline V lookup: CDR1 LNHDA, CDR2 SQIVND (reference sequence).

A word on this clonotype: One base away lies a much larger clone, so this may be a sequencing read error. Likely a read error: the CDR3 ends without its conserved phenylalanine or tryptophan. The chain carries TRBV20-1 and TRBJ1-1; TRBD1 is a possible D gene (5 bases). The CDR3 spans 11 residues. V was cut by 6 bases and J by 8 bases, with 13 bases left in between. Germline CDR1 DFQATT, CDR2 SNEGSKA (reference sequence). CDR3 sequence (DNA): TGCAGTGCAAAAACTGGGGGAGAAGCTTTCTCT. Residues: CSAKTGGEAFS.

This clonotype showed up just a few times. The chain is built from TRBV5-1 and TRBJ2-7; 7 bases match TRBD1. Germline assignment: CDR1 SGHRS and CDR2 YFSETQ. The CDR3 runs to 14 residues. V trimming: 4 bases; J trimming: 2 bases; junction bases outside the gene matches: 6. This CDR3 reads CASSGGQNTYEQYF. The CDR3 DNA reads TGCGCCAGCAGCGGGGGACAGAATACCTACGAGCAGTACTTC.

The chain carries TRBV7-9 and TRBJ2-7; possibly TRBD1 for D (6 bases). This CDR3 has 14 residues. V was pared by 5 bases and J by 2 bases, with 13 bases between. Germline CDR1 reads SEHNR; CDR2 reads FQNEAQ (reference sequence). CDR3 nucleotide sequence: TGTGCCAGCAGCCAACCGGGACACCCCTACGAGCAGTACTTC. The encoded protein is CASSQPGHPYEQYF.